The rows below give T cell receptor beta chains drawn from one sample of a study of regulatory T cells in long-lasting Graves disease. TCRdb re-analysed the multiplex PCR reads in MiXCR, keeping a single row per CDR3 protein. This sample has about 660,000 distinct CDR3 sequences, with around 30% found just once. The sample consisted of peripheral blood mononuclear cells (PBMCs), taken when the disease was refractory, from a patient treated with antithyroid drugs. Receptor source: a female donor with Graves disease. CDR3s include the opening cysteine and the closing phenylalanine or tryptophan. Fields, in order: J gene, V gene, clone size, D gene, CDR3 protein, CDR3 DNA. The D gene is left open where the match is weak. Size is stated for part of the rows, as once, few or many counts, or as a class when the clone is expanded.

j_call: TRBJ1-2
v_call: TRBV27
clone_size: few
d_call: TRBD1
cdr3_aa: CASSLWGQGIGGYTF
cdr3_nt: TGTGCCAGCAGCCTGTGGGGACAGGGGATCGGTGGCTACACCTTC

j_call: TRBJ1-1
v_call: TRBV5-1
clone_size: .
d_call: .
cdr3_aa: CASSGPTGVNTEAFF
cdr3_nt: TGCGCCAGCAGCGGCCCAACGGGGGTGAACACTGAAGCTTTCTTT

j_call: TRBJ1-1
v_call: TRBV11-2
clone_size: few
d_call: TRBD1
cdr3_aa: CASSLRQGRITEAFF
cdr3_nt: TGTGCCAGCAGCTTGAGACAGGGGAGGATCACTGAAGCTTTCTTT

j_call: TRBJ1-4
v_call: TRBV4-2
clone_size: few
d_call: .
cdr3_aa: CASSQDSGDLNEKLFF
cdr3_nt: TGTGCCAGCAGCCAAGATTCCGGGGACCTTAATGAAAAACTGTTTTTT

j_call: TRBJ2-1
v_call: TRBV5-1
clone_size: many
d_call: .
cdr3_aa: CASSFGPYNEQFF
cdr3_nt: TGTGCCAGCAGTTTTGGACCCTACAATGAGCAGTTCTTC

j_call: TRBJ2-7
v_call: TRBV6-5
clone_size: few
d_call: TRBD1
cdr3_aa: CASSFISGGPSYEQYF
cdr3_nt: TGTGCCAGCAGTTTCATCTCAGGGGGTCCCTCCTACGAGCAGTACTTC

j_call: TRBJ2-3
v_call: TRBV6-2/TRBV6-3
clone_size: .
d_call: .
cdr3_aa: CASRDLRGGTQYF
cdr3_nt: TGTGCCAGCAGGGACTTAAGAGGAGGTACGCAGTATTTT

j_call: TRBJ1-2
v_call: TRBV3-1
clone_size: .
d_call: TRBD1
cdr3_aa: CASSHKTWAGGLGGYTF
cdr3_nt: TGTGCCAGCAGCCACAAAACATGGGCAGGGGGCTTGGGAGGCTACACCTTC

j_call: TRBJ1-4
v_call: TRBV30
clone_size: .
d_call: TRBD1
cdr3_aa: CAWSSAIGTGANEKLFF
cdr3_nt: TGTGCCTGGAGTTCGGCTATCGGGACAGGGGCTAATGAAAAACTGTTTTTT

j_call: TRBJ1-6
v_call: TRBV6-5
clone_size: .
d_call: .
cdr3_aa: CASSFGGRDNSPLHF
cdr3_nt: TGTGCCAGCAGTTTCGGGGGAAGGGATAATTCACCCCTCCACTTT

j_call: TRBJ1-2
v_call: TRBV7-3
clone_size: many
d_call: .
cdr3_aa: CASSFTGTYGYTF
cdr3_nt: TGTGCCAGCAGCTTTACGGGTACCTATGGCTACACCTTC

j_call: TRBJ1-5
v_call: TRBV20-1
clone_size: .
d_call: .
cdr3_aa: CSARGTTDSNQPQHF
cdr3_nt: TGCAGTGCTAGGGGCACGACAGATAGCAATCAGCCCCAGCATTTT

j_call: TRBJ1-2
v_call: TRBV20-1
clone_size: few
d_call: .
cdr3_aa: CSARDPQGTNYGYTF
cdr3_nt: TGCAGTGCTAGAGATCCCCAGGGCACTAACTATGGCTACACCTTC

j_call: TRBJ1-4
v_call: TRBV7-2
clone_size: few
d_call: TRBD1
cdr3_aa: CASSLHRGPNEKLFF
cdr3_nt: TGTGCCAGCAGCCTTCACAGGGGGCCTAATGAAAAACTGTTTTTT

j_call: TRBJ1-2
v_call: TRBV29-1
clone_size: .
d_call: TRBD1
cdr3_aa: CSVSGTGLGGYTF
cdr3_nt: TGCAGCGTTTCCGGGACAGGGTTGGGGGGCTACACCTTC

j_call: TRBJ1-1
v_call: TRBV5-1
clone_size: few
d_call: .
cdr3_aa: CASSYSAGANTEAFF
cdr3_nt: TGCGCCAGCAGCTACTCAGCAGGGGCGAACACTGAAGCTTTCTTT

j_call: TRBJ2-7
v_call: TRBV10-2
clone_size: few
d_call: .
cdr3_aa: CASSEVLIEQYF
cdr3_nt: TGCGCCAGCAGTGAGGTCCTGATCGAGCAGTACTTC

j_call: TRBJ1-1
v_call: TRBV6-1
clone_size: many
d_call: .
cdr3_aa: CASSPTEREAFF
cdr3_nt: TGTGCCAGCAGTCCTACGGAGCGTGAAGCTTTCTTT

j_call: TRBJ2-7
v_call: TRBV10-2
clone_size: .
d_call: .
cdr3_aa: CASSDQAAGPTVGEQYF
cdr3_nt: TGCGCCAGCAGCGACCAGGCAGCGGGCCCTACAGTGGGGGAGCAGTACTTC

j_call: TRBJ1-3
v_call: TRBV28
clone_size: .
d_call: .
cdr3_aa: CASSLNRPSGNTIYF
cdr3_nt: TGTGCCAGCAGTTTGAACCGCCCCTCTGGAAACACCATATATTTT

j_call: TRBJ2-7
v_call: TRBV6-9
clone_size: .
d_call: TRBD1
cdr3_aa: CASSYMAGGNYEQYF
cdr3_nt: TGTGCCAGCAGTTATATGGCAGGGGGCAACTACGAGCAGTACTTC

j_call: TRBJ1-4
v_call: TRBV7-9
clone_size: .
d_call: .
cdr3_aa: CASSLGGGDGEKLFF
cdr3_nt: TGTGCCAGCAGCTTAGGAGGAGGGGATGGTGAAAAACTGTTTTTT

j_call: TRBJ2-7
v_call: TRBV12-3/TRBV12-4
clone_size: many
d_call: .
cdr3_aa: CASSLTGHEQYF
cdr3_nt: TGTGCCAGCAGTTTAACCGGGCACGAGCAGTACTTC

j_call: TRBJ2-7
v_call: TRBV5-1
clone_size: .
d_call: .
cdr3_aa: CASSLWVRKSHEQYF
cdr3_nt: TGCGCCAGCAGCTTGTGGGTCAGGAAGTCCCACGAGCAGTACTTC

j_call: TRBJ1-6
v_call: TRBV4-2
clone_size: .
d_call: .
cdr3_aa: CASSQRRGASPLHF
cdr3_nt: TGTGCCAGCAGCCAGCGGCGAGGGGCTTCACCCCTCCACTTT

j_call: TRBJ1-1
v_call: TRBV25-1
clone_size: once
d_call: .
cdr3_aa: CASSPARVSNTEAFF
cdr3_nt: TGTGCCAGCAGCCCCGCCCGGGTCTCGAACACTGAAGCTTTCTTT

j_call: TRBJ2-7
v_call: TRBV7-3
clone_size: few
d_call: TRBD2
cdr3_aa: CASSPTSGGSSYEQYF
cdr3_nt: TGTGCCAGCAGCCCTACTAGCGGGGGCAGCTCCTACGAGCAGTACTTC

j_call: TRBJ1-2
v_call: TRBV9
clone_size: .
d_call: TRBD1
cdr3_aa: CASSLTGQASNYGYTF
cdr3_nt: TGTGCCAGCAGCCTCACCGGACAGGCCTCTAACTATGGCTACACCTTC

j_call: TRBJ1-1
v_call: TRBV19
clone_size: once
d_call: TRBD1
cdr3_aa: CASSMGTGMNTEAFF
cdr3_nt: TGTGCCAGTAGTATGGGGACAGGGATGAACACTGAAGCTTTCTTT